This entry lists 25 T cell receptor beta chains sequenced from one sample in a study of blood T cells in healthy people across ages. A second PCR, run for about 6 to 11 cycles, used a sample-barcoded 5' primer plus a J-beta primer mix. Using its own MiXCR run on the 5' RACE reads, TCRdb lists one record per CDR3 protein. The sample carries about 1.8 million distinct CDR3 sequences, 49% recorded once. The material sequenced was blood. The receptor source for this set is a woman between 40 and 55 years old in good health.

The chain links TRBV20-1 to TRBJ2-1; maybe TRBD2 (5 bases). The V and J ends lost 0 bases and 6 bases respectively, with 12 bases between them. Germline-derived CDR1 and CDR2 are DFQATT and SNEGSKA (reference sequence). The CDR3 has 14 amino acids. CDR3 DNA sequence: TGCAGTGCTAGAGATTCGTCACTAGTCAATGAGCAGTTCTTC. It specifies CSARDSSLVNEQFF.

This clonotype was seen a handful of times. This chain links TRBV11-2 with TRBJ2-1; 9 bases fit TRBD1. The CDR3 sequence is 15 residues long. J lost 9 bases, V lost 5 bases, and 11 bases had no gene match. CDR1 is SGHAT, CDR2 FQNNGV, per germline. The CDR3 reads CASSTRGTGTGEQFF. The DNA of the CDR3 is TGTGCCAGCAGCACGCGCGGGACAGGGACGGGTGAGCAGTTCTTC.

This clonotype has more than one count but fewer than ten. The rearrangement uses TRBV28 and TRBJ1-6, with a possible D match to TRBD1 (5 bases). CDR1 is MDHEN and CDR2 is SYDVKM in the germline V gene. This CDR3 has 18 amino acids. V lost 1 base and J lost 7, with 20 bases in between. The CDR3 coding sequence is TGTGCCAGCAGTTTATCCCTTATCCTCGGGACGGGCAATTCACCCCTCCACTTT. Translating gives CASSLSLILGTGNSPLHF.

The V gene is TRBV5-6, the J gene TRBJ2-3; D perhaps matches TRBD2 (5 bases). V lost 5 bases, J lost 2 bases, and 18 bases lay in between. This CDR3 is 16 amino acids long. Per the germline V gene, CDR1 is SGHDT and CDR2 is YYEEEE. The CDR3 sequence: CASRKRVSLITDTQYF. The CDR3, as DNA: TGTGCCAGCAGAAAGAGGGTCAGCTTGATCACAGATACGCAGTATTTT.

This sequence joins TRBV5-8 and TRBJ2-3; D call uncertain. The germline CDR1 and CDR2 sequences are SGHTS and YDEGEE. The CDR3 contains 13 residues. Trimming pared 2 bases from V and 1 base from J, leaving 5 bases between. The CDR3 nucleotides are TGTGCCAGCAGCTTTATAGGCACAGATACGCAGTATTTT. Translated, it gives CASSFIGTDTQYF.

The CDR3 coding sequence is TGCAGCGTCGCAACCACCACTGAAGCTTTCTTT. Translating gives CSVATTTEAFF. The chain couples TRBV29-1 to TRBJ1-1; D is ambiguous. This CDR3 has 11 residues. V was trimmed by 6 bases and J by 4 bases, leaving 9 bases between them. Looked up from germline, CDR1 is SQVTM and CDR2 is ANQGSEA.

This clonotype was seen more than once but under ten times. The CDR3 DNA sequence: TGCAGCGTTGAACTTCATACCCAGTACTTC. Translation: CSVELHTQYF. The gene calls are TRBV29-1 and TRBJ2-5; no reliable D call. The germline V gene encodes CDR1 SQVTM and CDR2 ANQGSEA. This CDR3 region has 10 residues. The ends were cut back, 2 bases at V and 8 bases at J, with 6 bases in the middle.

This clonotype has a count of ten or more. This chain joins TRBV7-2 and TRBJ2-1, with 8 bases lining up with TRBD1. This CDR3 has 16 amino acids. With V trimmed by 4 bases and J by 6 bases, 11 bases remained unmatched. Germline assignment: CDR1 SGHTA and CDR2 FQGNSA. In DNA, the CDR3 is TGTGCCAGCAGCTCGCAGGGGGCGACCCTCTCCAATGAGCAGTTCTTC. Protein: CASSSQGATLSNEQFF.

This clonotype was detected a few times. The rearrangement links TRBV6-2 or TRBV6-3 to TRBJ2-1; D might be TRBD1 or TRBD2, each matching 5 bases. V was shortened by 2 bases and J by 4 bases, with 15 bases between the two germline ends. The CDR3 is 16 residues long. The V gene's germline CDR1 is MNHEY and CDR2 SVGEGT. Here the CDR3 reads CASSYQRGRPYNEQFF. The DNA of the CDR3 is TGTGCCAGCAGTTACCAACGGGGACGCCCTTACAATGAGCAGTTCTTC.

This rearrangement joins TRBV6-6 to TRBJ2-1, with D unclear. The CDR3 totals 12 residues. V was pared by 10 bases and J by 7 bases, with 14 bases between. The germline gives CDR1 MNHNY, CDR2 SVGAGI (reference sequence). CDR3 in amino acids: CATSVLGNEQFF. The CDR3 DNA is TGTGCCACCTCGGTTCTGGGGAATGAGCAGTTCTTC.

This clonotype occurred many times. The chain recombines TRBV13 with TRBJ2-7; D possibly corresponds to TRBD1 (5 bases). The CDR3 contains 16 residues. V lost 0 bases and J 0 bases, leaving 12 bases between the germline ends. Germline CDR1 reads PRHDT; CDR2 reads FYEKMQ (reference sequence). The CDR3 DNA reads as TGTGCCAGCAGCTTAGGCATGGCAGGGTTCTCCTACGAGCAGTACTTC. Translating it yields CASSLGMAGFSYEQYF.

This clonotype was picked up a small number of times. This rearrangement joins TRBV29-1 to TRBJ2-4, with 9 positions matching TRBD2. The CDR3 is 14 residues long. Germline CDR1 SQVTM, CDR2 ANQGSEA. J was trimmed by 3 bases and V by 4 bases; bases with no gene match: 4. CDR3 DNA: TGCAGCGTTGGGACAGCGGGGGGCAAAAACATTCAGTACTTC. Protein: CSVGTAGGKNIQYF.

This clonotype was seen more than once but under ten times. The chain employs TRBV20-1 and TRBJ2-3, with 7 bases that match TRBD1. Germline trimming cut 6 bases from V and 2 bases from J; bases unmatched to any gene: 8. In germline, CDR1 is DFQATT, CDR2 SNEGSKA (reference sequence). This CDR3 comprises 14 residues. Here the CDR3 reads CSADGTEYTDTQYF. The CDR3 DNA sequence: TGCAGTGCGGACGGGACAGAATACACAGATACGCAGTATTTT.

The genes are TRBV10-1 and TRBJ2-1, with D perhaps assigned TRBD1 or TRBD2 (6 bases each). Germline lookup yields CDR1 WNHNN and CDR2 SYGVQD (reference sequence). V lost 6 bases, J lost 7 bases, and 13 bases lay in between. The CDR3 has 13 residues. The CDR3 DNA is TGCGCCAGCAGGGACGGGGGCACAAATGAGCAGTTCTTC. Translation gives CASRDGGTNEQFF.

The chain has TRBV6-2 or TRBV6-3 and TRBJ2-5; no clear D. The V gene lost 0 bases and the J gene lost 1 base, with 6 bases spanning the gap. Germline V gives CDR1 MNHEY, CDR2 SVGEGT. The CDR3 has 14 residues. The DNA for the CDR3 is TGTGCCAGCAGTTACTCGGACGTCCAAGAGACCCAGTACTTC. Translation gives CASSYSDVQETQYF.

This chain uses TRBV7-9 with TRBJ1-4; 7 nucleotides agree with TRBD1. The J segment lost 5 bases and the V segment lost 4 bases, leaving 10 bases of the junction unmatched. CDR1 and CDR2 from the germline V gene are SEHNR and FQNEAQ (reference sequence). The CDR3 runs to 16 residues. The CDR3 sequence is CASSWWDRVKNEKLFF. The CDR3 DNA is TGTGCCAGCAGCTGGTGGGACAGAGTAAAAAATGAAAAACTGTTTTTT.

The rearrangement links TRBV9 to TRBJ2-1; 11 bases fit TRBD2. The CDR3 length is 15 residues. The germline gives CDR1 SGDLS, CDR2 YYNGEE. Germline trimming cut 0 bases from V and 6 bases from J; bases unmatched to any gene: 2. CDR3 DNA sequence: TGTGCCAGCAGCGTAGTTAGCGGGGGGGGCAATGAGCAGTTCTTC. Protein: CASSVVSGGGNEQFF.

This chain uses TRBV12-3 or TRBV12-4 with TRBJ2-7; unclear D gene. V was pared by 2 bases and J by 0 bases, with 5 bases between. CDR3 length: 13 residues. CDR3 protein: CASSLNSSYEQYF. The CDR3, as DNA: TGTGCCAGCAGTTTAAACAGCTCCTACGAGCAGTACTTC.

V gene TRBV6-5 combines with J gene TRBJ2-7; 9 nucleotides align to TRBD1. Germline CDR1 is MNHEY and CDR2 is SVGAGI. J lost 3 bases, V lost 6 bases, and 6 bases had no gene match. The CDR3 spans 14 residues. The CDR3: CASRRGQGFYEQYF. The CDR3 coding sequence is TGTGCCAGCAGACGCGGACAGGGGTTCTACGAGCAGTACTTC.

A few counts support this clonotype. The chain has TRBV28 and TRBJ2-5; TRBD1 matches 8 bases. The CDR3 length is 15 residues. Germline V gene sequence: CDR1 MDHEN, CDR2 SYDVKM. V gave up 7 bases and J gave up 4 bases; unmatched junction bases: 11. CDR3 sequence (DNA): TGTGCCAGCAATCGGAGGACAGGGAAGCGAGAGACCCAGTACTTC. As protein: CASNRRTGKRETQYF.

The V gene is TRBV7-2, the J gene TRBJ2-5; TRBD2 matches 11 bases. The CDR3 is 18 residues long. The V and J ends lost 2 bases and 4 bases, in that order; junction bases with no gene match: 12. Germline CDR1 and CDR2: SGHTA and FQGNSA. The CDR3 sequence is CASSLRVALAGAGETQYF. CDR3 DNA sequence: TGTGCCAGCAGCTTAAGAGTAGCACTAGCGGGGGCGGGAGAGACCCAGTACTTC. The full variable domain, completed using reference TRBV7-2 and TRBJ2-5, is GAGVSQSPSNKVTEKGKDVELRCDPISGHTALYWYRQSLGQGLEFLIYFQGNSAPDKSGLPSDRFSAERTGGSVSTLTIQRTQQEDSAVYLCASSLRVALAGAGETQYFGPGTRLLVL.

The V and J genes are TRBV6-5 and TRBJ2-5; D possibly matches TRBD1 or TRBD2 (5 bases each). The DNA end favors TRBJ2-7, so the J call may be wrong. This CDR3 contains 13 residues. Germline lookup yields CDR1 MNHEY and CDR2 SVGAGI. CDR3 DNA sequence: TGTGCCAGCAGTTACCAAGGGGAGTACGAGCAGTACTTC. This gives the protein CASSYQGEYEQYF.

The chain employs TRBV20-1 and TRBJ2-7; TRBD1 might be the D (6 bases). The CDR3 has 13 residues. Trimming took 0 bases from V and 2 from J, leaving 8 bases between them. Germline V CDR1 and CDR2: DFQATT, SNEGSKA (reference sequence). The CDR3 DNA reads TGCAGTGCTAGAGATTACAGGGCCTACGAGCAGTACTTC. This translates into CSARDYRAYEQYF.

This clonotype has only a few counts. This chain connects TRBV24-1 to TRBJ2-5, with 8 bases identical to TRBD2. CDR3 size: 13 residues. CDR1 and CDR2 from the germline V gene are KGHDR and SFDVKD. Trimming removed 9 bases from V and 5 bases from J; junction bases left unmatched: 7. DNA for the CDR3: TGTGCCACCCGCCCCAGCGGGAGCGAGACCCAGTACTTC. Its translation is CATRPSGSETQYF.

This rearrangement joins TRBV5-1 to TRBJ2-1; perhaps TRBD1 as D (6 bases). Trimming pared 4 bases from V and 6 bases from J, leaving 20 bases between. This CDR3 has 16 residues. Per the germline V gene, CDR1 is SGHRS and CDR2 is YFSETQ. CDR3 in DNA: TGCGCCAGCAGCAGTAGCAGGGGTGGTCTAGGCAATGAGCAGTTCTTC. Residues: CASSSSRGGLGNEQFF.